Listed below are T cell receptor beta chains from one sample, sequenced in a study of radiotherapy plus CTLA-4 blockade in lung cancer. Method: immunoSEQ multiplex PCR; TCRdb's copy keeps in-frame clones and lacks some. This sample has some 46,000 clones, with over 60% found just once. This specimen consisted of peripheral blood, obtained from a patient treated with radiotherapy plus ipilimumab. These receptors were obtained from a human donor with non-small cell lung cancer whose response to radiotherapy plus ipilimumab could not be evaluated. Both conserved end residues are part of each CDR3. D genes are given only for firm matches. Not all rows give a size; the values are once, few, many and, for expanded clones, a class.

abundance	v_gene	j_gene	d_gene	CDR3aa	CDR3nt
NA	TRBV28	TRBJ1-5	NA	CASSLGGQPQHF	TGTGCCAGCAGTTTAGGCGGTCAGCCCCAGCATTTT
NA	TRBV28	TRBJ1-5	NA	CASGGGDNLLRNQPQHF	TGTGCCAGCGGCGGGGGCGACAATCTGTTAAGAAATCAGCCCCAGCATTTT
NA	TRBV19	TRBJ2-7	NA	CASSITPDYEQYF	TGTGCCAGTAGTATAACACCCGACTACGAGCAGTACTTC
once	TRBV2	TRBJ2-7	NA	CASSVGEQYF	TGTGCCAGCAGTGTGGGCGAGCAGTACTTC
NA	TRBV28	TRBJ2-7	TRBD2	CASSLGGASGEQYF	TGTGCCAGCAGCCTCGGGGGGGCGTCGGGCGAGCAGTACTTC
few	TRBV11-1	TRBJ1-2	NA	CASRSYKAGGYTF	TGTGCCAGCAGAAGCTATAAAGCAGGAGGCTACACCTTC
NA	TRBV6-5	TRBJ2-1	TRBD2	CASSYASGDYNEQFF	TGTGCCAGCAGTTATGCTAGCGGGGACTACAATGAGCAGTTCTTC
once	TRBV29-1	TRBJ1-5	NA	CSVGQGGNQPQHF	TGCAGCGTTGGCCAAGGGGGCAATCAGCCCCAGCATTTT
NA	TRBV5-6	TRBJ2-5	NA	CASSLGGAGDRETQYF	TGTGCCAGCAGCTTGGGGGGGGCGGGGGACCGGGAGACCCAGTACTTC
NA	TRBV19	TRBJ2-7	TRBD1	CASSPRGQGPHEQYF	TGTGCCAGTAGTCCTAGGGGGCAGGGCCCCCACGAGCAGTACTTC
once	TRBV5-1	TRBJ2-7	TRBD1	CASSTGTENYEQYF	TGCGCCAGCTCCACCGGGACAGAGAACTACGAGCAGTACTTC
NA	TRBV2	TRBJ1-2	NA	CASSGGAGYGYTF	TGTGCCAGCAGTGGGGGAGCGGGGTATGGCTACACCTTC
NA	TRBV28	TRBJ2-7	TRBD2	CASSDGGRAHEQYF	TGTGCCAGCAGTGACGGCGGGAGGGCTCACGAGCAGTACTTC
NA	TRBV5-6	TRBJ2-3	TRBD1	CASSFLTGAITDTQYF	TGTGCCAGCAGCTTCCTGACAGGGGCCATCACAGATACGCAGTATTTT
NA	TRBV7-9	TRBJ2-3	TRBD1	CASSLGVGTGPPDTQYF	TGTGCCAGCAGCTTAGGGGTTGGGACAGGGCCCCCAGATACGCAGTATTTT
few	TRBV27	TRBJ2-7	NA	CASSLVQGYEQYF	TGTGCCAGCAGTTTAGTACAGGGTTACGAGCAGTACTTC
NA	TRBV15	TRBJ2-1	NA	CATTPIRGYNEQFF	TGTGCCACCACCCCGATCCGGGGCTACAATGAGCAGTTCTTC
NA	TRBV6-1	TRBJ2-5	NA	CASKGQGIRQETQYF	TGTGCCAGCAAGGGGCAGGGTATCCGGCAAGAGACCCAGTACTTC
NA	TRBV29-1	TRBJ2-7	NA	CSVAFRDNAYEQYF	TGCAGCGTAGCATTCCGGGACAACGCCTACGAGCAGTACTTC
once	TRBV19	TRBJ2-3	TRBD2	CASSRRLAGVGDTQYF	TGTGCCAGTAGTCGGAGGTTAGCGGGAGTTGGAGATACGCAGTATTTT
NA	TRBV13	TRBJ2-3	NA	CASSLFRGDTQYF	TGTGCCAGCAGCTTATTCCGAGGAGATACGCAGTATTTT
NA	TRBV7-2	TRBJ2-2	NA	CASSPRIGGGPNTGELFF	TGTGCCAGCAGCCCCAGGATTGGGGGGGGCCCGAACACCGGGGAGCTGTTTTTT
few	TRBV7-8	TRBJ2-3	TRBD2	CASKTSGESDTQYF	TGTGCCAGCAAGACTAGCGGGGAATCAGATACGCAGTATTTT
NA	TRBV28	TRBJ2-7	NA	CASRTTGSEQYF	TGTGCCAGCAGGACCACAGGGAGCGAGCAGTACTTC
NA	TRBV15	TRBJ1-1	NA	CATSRGPDNTEAFF	TGTGCCACCAGCAGAGGTCCAGATAACACTGAAGCTTTCTTT
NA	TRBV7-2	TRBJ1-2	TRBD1	CASNHGTGNYGYTF	TGTGCCAGCAACCATGGGACAGGAAACTATGGCTACACCTTC
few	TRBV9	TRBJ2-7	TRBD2	CASSLKPGTNSYEQYF	TGTGCCAGCAGCCTTAAGCCGGGGACTAACTCCTACGAGCAGTACTTC
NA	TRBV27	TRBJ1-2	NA	CASRAGYGANYGYTF	TGTGCCAGCAGAGCCGGATATGGGGCGAACTATGGCTACACCTTC
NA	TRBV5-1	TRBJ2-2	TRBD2	CASSLDPSGRITGELFF	TGCGCCAGCAGCTTGGACCCTAGCGGGAGGATCACCGGGGAGCTGTTTTTT
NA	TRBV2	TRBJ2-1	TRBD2	CASSGTDGLADSYNEQFF	TGTGCCAGCAGCGGAACCGACGGACTAGCGGACTCCTACAATGAGCAGTTCTTC
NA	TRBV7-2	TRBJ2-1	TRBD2	CASSLELAGNNEQFF	TGTGCCAGCAGCTTAGAGCTAGCGGGAAACAATGAGCAGTTCTTC
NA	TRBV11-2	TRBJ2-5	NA	CASSLGALSGALRETQYF	TGTGCCAGCAGCTTAGGAGCTTTGTCAGGGGCTCTCAGGGAGACCCAGTACTTC
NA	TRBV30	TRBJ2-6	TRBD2	CAWSAAGAGANVLTF	TGTGCCTGGAGTGCAGCGGGGGCTGGGGCCAACGTCCTGACTTTC
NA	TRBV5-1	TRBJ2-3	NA	CASSLQGVGDTQYF	TGCGCCAGCAGCTTGCAAGGGGTTGGGGATACGCAGTATTTT
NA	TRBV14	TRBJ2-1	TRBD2	CASSLLGGNNEQFF	TGTGCCAGCAGCCTGTTGGGGGGGAACAATGAGCAGTTCTTC
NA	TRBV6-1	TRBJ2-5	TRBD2	CASSEEEAGGQETQYF	TGTGCCAGCAGTGAAGAGGAAGCGGGGGGGCAGGAGACCCAGTACTTC
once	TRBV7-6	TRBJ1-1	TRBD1	CASSWTGGNTEAFF	TGTGCCAGCAGCTGGACAGGGGGAAACACTGAAGCTTTCTTT
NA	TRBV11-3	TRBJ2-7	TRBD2	CASSFSGGGTDEQYF	TGTGCCAGCAGCTTCAGCGGGGGGGGCACCGACGAGCAGTACTTC
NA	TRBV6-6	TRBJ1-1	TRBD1	CASARSGQAVTEAFF	TGTGCCAGTGCCCGATCGGGACAGGCGGTCACTGAAGCTTTCTTT
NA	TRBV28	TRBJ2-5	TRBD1	CASTSTGTGDSETQYF	TGTGCCAGCACTTCAACAGGGACAGGGGATTCCGAGACCCAGTACTTC
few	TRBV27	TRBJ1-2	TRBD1	CASSPTPGQNYGYTF	TGTGCCAGCAGTCCCACCCCGGGACAGAACTATGGCTACACCTTC
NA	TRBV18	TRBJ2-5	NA	CASSLQAKETQYF	TGTGCCAGCTCACTCCAAGCCAAAGAGACCCAGTACTTC
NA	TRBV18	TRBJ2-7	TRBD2	CASSLNTPSRAGGPYEQYF	TGTGCCAGCTCACTAAACACCCCCAGTAGAGCGGGGGGCCCCTACGAGCAGTACTTC
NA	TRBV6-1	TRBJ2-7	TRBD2	CASSEPGLAVYEQYF	TGTGCCAGCAGTGAGCCGGGACTAGCGGTCTACGAGCAGTACTTC
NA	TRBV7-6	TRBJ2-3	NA	CASSFSGDTQYF	TGTGCCAGCAGCTTTAGTGGAGATACGCAGTATTTT
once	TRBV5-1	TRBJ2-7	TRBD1	CASSFYGQGEQYF	TGCGCCAGCAGTTTCTACGGACAGGGCGAGCAGTACTTC
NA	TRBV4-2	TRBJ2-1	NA	CASSRRQDPYNEQFF	TGTGCCAGCAGCCGAAGACAGGATCCCTACAATGAGCAGTTCTTC
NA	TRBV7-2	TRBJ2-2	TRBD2	CASSSSGLAGGSTGELFF	TGTGCCAGCAGCTCCTCGGGACTAGCGGGAGGGAGCACCGGGGAGCTGTTTTTT
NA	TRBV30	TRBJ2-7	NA	CAWDRNYEQYF	TGTGCCTGGGACAGGAACTACGAGCAGTACTTC
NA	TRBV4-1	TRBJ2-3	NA	CASSQERQRLVTDTQYF	TGCGCCAGCAGCCAAGAACGTCAGCGGCTGGTCACAGATACGCAGTATTTT
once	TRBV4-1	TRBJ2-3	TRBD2	CASSPRSGGASTDTQYF	TGCGCCAGCAGCCCTCGGAGCGGGGGGGCTAGCACAGATACGCAGTATTTT